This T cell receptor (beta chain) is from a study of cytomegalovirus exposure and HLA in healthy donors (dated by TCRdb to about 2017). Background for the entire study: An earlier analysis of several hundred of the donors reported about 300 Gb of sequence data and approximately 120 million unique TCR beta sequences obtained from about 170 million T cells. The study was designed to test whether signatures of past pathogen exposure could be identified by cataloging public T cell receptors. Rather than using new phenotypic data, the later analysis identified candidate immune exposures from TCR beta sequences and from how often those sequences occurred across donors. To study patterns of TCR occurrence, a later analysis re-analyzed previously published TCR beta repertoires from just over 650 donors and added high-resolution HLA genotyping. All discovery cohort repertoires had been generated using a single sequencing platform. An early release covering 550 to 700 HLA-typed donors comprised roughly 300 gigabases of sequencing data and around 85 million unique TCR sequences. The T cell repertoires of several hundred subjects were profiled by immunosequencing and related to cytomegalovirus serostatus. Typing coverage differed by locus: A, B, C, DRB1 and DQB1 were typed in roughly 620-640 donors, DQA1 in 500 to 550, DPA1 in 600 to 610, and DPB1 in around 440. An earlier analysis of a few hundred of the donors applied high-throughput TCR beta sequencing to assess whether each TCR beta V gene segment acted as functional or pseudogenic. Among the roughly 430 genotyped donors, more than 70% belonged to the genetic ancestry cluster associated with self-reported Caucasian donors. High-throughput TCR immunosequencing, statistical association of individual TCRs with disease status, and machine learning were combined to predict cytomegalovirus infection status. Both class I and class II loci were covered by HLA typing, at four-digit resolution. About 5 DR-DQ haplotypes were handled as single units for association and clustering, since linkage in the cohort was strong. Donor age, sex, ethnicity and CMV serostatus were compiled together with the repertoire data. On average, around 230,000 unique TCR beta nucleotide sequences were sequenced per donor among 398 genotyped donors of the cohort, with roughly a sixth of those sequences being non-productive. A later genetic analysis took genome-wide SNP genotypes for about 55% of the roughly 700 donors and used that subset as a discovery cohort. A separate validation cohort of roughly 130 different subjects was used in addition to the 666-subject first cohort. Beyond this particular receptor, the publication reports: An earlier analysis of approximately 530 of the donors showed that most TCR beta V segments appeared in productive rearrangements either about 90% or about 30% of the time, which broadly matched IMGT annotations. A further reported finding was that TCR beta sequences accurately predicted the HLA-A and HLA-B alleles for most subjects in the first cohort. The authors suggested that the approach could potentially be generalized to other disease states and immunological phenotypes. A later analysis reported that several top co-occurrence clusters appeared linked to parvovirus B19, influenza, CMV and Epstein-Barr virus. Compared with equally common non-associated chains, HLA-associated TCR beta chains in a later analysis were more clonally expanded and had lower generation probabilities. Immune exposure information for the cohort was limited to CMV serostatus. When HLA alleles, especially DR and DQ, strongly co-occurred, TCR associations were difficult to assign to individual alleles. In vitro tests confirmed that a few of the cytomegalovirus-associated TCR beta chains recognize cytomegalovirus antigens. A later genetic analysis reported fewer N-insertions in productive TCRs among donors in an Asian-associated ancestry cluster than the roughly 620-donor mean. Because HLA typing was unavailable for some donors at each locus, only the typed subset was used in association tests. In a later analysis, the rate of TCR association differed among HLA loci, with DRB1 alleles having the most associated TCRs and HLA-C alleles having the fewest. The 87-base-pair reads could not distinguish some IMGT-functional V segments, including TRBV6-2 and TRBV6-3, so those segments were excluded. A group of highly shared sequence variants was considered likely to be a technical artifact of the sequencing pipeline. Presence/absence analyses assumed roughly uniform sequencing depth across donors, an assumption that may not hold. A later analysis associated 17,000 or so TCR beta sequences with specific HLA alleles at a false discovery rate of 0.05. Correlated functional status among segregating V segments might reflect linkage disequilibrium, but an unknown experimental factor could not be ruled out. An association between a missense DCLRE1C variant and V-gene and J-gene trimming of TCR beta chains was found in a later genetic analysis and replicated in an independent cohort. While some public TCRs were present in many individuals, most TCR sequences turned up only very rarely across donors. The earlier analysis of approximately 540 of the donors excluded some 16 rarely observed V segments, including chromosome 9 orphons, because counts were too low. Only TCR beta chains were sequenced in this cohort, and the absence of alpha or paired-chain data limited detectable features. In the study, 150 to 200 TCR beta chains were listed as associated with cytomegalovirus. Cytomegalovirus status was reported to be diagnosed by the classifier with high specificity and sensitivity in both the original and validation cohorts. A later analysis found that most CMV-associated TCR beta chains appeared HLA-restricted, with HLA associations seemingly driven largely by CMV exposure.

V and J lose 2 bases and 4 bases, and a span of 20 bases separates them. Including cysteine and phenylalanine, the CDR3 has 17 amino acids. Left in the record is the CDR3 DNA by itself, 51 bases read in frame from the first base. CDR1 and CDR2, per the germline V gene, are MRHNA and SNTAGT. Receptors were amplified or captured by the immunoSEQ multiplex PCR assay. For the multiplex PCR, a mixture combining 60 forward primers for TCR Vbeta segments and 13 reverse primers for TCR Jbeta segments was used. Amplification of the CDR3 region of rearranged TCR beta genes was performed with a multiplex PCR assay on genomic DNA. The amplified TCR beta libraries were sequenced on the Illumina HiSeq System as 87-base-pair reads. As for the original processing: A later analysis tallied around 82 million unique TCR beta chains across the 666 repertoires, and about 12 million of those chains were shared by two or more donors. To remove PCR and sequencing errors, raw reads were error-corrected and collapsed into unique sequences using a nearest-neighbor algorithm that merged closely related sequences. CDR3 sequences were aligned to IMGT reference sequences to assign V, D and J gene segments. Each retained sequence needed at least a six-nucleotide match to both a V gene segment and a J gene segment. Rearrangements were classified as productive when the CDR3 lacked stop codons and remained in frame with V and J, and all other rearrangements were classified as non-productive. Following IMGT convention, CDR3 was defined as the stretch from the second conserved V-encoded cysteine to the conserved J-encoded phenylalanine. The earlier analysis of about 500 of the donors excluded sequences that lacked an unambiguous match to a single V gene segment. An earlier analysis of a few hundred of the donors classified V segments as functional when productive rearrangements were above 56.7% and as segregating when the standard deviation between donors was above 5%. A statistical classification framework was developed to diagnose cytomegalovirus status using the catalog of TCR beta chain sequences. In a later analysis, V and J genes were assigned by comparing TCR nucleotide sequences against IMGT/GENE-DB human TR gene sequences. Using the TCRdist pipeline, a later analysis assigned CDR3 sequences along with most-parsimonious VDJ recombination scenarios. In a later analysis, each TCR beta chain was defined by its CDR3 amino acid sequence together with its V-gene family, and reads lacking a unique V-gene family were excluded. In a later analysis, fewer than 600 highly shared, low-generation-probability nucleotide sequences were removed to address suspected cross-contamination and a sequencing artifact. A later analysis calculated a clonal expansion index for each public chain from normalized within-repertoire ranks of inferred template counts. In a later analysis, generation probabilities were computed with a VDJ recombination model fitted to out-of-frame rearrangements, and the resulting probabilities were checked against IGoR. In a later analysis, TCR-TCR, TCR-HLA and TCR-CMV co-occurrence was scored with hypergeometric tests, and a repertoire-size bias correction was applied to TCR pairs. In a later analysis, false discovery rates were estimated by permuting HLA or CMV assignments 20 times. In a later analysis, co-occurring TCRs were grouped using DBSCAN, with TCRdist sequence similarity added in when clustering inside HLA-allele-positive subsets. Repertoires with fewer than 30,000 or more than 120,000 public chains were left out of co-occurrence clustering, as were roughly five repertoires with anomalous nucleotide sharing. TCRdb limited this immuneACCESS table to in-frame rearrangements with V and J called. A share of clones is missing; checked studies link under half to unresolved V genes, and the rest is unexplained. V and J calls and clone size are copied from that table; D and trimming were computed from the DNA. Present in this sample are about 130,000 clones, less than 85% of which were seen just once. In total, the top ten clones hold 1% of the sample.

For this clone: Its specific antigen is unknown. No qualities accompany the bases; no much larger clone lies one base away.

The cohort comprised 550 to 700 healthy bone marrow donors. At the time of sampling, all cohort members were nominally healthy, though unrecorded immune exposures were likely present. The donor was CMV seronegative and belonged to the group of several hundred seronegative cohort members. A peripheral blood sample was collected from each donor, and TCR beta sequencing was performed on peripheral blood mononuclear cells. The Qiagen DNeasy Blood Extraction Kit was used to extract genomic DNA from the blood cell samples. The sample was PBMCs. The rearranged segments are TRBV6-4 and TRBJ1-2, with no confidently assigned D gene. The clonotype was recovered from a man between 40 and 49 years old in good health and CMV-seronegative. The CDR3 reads CASSDGYEAGLSYGYTF. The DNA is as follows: TGTGCCAGCAGTGACGGGTATGAAGCAGGACTTAGCTATGGCTACACCTTC.